Following are 8 T cell receptor beta chains from one sample sequenced in a study of cytomegalovirus exposure and HLA in healthy donors. Both 60 Vbeta primers and 13 Jbeta primers went into the PCR. The assay was immunoSEQ multiplex PCR, and TCRdb's table has in-frame clones only and misses some. The sample consists of 75,000 to 100,000 clones, about 7.6% of them appearing once. Sequences were obtained from PBMCs. Receptor source: a man between 50 and 59 years old in good health and CMV-seronegative.

Here the CDR3 reads CAWSVSPGVQYF. As DNA, the CDR3 is TGTGCCTGGAGTGTGAGTCCTGGTGTTCAGTACTTC. V and J are TRBV30 and TRBJ2-7; D gene uncertain. Germline CDR1 is GTSNPN and CDR2 is SVGIG (reference sequence). The CDR3 totals 12 residues. Trimming stripped 0 bases from V and 10 bases from J, with 13 bases between.

The V gene is TRBV5-4, the J gene TRBJ1-2; D possibly corresponds to TRBD1 (6 bases). V dropped 1 base and J dropped 4 bases, with 8 bases sitting between them. Germline loops: CDR1 SGHNT, CDR2 YYREEE (reference sequence). CDR3 size: 13 residues. The CDR3 loop reads CASSLTGSYGYTF. DNA for the CDR3: TGTGCCAGCAGCTTGACAGGGTCCTATGGCTACACCTTC.

The gene calls are TRBV4-1 and TRBJ1-2; the D is unclear. Trimming took 0 bases from V and 0 from J, leaving 11 bases between them. Germline V CDR1 and CDR2: MGHRA, YSYEKL. The CDR3 is made up of 16 amino acids. The CDR3 here is CASSQELATANYGYTF. CDR3 bases: TGCGCCAGCAGCCAAGAGTTGGCAACAGCTAACTATGGCTACACCTTC.

V and J are TRBV6-1 and TRBJ1-2; 9 bases match TRBD1. J was trimmed by 4 bases and V by 6 bases; bases with no gene match: 6. CDR1 and CDR2 from the germline V gene are MNHNS and SASEGT. The CDR3 length is 14 residues. CDR3 nucleotide sequence: TGTGCCAGCAGCCGACAGGGGGTTCTCTATGGCTACACCTTC. It translates to CASSRQGVLYGYTF.

The CDR3 DNA sequence: TGTGCTAGTGCCGAAGACAACACGAACACTGAAGCTTTCTTT. Its translation: CASAEDNTNTEAFF. This chain uses TRBV12-5 with TRBJ1-1; no definite D call. V was pared by 7 bases and J by 1 base, with 13 bases between. Germline V CDR1 and CDR2: LGHNT, FRNRAP. This CDR3 is 14 amino acids long.

The chain has TRBV6-5 and TRBJ2-7; tentative D call: TRBD1 (6 bases). The V gene lost 6 bases and the J gene lost 6 bases, with 15 bases spanning the gap. Germline V gene sequence: CDR1 MNHEY, CDR2 SVGAGI. CDR3 length equals 13 residues. CDR3 residues: CASRQQGSGEQYF. CDR3 sequence (DNA): TGTGCCAGCAGACAACAGGGATCAGGCGAGCAGTACTTC.

The chain links TRBV7-8 to TRBJ1-3; D ambiguous. CDR3 length: 12 residues. Trimming cost V 5 bases and J 6 bases, with 8 bases left between them. The V gene's germline CDR1 is SGHVS and CDR2 FQNEAQ. The CDR3 region is CASSDTPNTIYF. The CDR3 region has the DNA TGTGCCAGCAGCGATACACCAAACACCATATATTTT.

Only a few counts were recorded for this clone. Germline and junction disagree at one end, which may indicate a read error. This chain connects TRBV4-2 to TRBJ2-5; 9 positions match TRBD2. Germline V gives CDR1 LGHNA, CDR2 YNFKEQ. The length of the CDR3 is 15 residues. This CDR3 is CASSQDGSGGEAQYF. The CDR3 DNA reads as TGTGCCAGCAGCCAAGATGGTAGCGGGGGAGAGGCCCAGTACTTC.